Listed here are 16 T cell receptor beta chains from one sample, sequenced in a study of cytomegalovirus exposure and HLA in healthy donors. Method: immunoSEQ multiplex PCR; TCRdb's copy keeps in-frame clones and lacks some. Among some 140,000 clones listed, roughly nine tenths were seen once. The sequencing input was PBMCs. The source is a young woman in good health and CMV-seropositive.

This clone was recorded only once. The rearrangement joins TRBV5-4 to TRBJ1-4, with D hard to call. V dropped 3 bases and J dropped 4 bases, with 7 bases sitting between them. The CDR3 is 13 amino acids. Germline V gene data show CDR1 as SGHNT and CDR2 as YYREEE (reference sequence). In DNA, the CDR3 is TGTGCCAGCAGCTCCCAACTTAATGAAAAACTGTTTTTT. Protein sequence: CASSSQLNEKLFF.

V and J are TRBV27 and TRBJ2-3, with 12 bases fitting TRBD2. Trimming cost V 3 bases and J 6 bases; bases outside gene matches: 10. Germline values: CDR1 MNHEY, CDR2 SMNVEV (reference sequence). This CDR3 spans 17 amino acids. In DNA form, the CDR3 reads TGTGCCAGCAGTTTTCAGGTGTCTAGCGGGGGGGCGGATACGCAGTATTTT. It translates to CASSFQVSSGGADTQYF.

V and J are TRBV10-3 and TRBJ2-1; no clear D gene. The CDR3 covers 13 residues. V was clipped by 4 bases and J by 9 bases, with 13 bases between them. Germline values: CDR1 ENHRY, CDR2 SYGVKD. CDR3 nucleotide sequence: TGTGCCATCAGTGTCCCTGGAGCCAGTGAGCAGTTCTTC. It translates to CAISVPGASEQFF.

The J gene is TRBJ1-5, the V gene TRBV9; D remains unclear. Germline CDR1 is SGDLS and CDR2 is YYNGEE. The CDR3 runs to 16 residues. Between the trimmed V and J ends, which lost 4 bases and 7 bases, there was a span of 21 bases. CDR3 sequence reads: CASSSCLILGGQPQHF. CDR3 bases: TGTGCCAGCAGCAGCTGCCTGATCCTTGGAGGGCAGCCCCAGCATTTT. Together with reference TRBV9 and TRBJ1-5, the CDR3 gives the full variable domain: DSGVTQTPKHLITATGQRVTLRCSPRSGDLSVYWYQQSLDQGLQFLIQYYNGEERAKGNILERFSAQQFPDLHSELNLSSLELGDSALYFCASSSCLILGGQPQHFGDGTRLSIL.

V is TRBV4-1 and J is TRBJ2-1; 8 bases match TRBD1. V lost 1 base to trimming and J lost 4 bases; unmatched junction nucleotides: 9. CDR1 is MGHRA and CDR2 is YSYEKL in the germline V gene. The CDR3 has 17 residues. CDR3 nucleotides: TGCGCCAGCAGCCAAGTGGGACGGACAGGGTTTTACAATGAGCAGTTCTTC. Protein: CASSQVGRTGFYNEQFF.

J is TRBJ2-1 and V is TRBV2; D gene uncertain. The CDR3 has 12 amino acids. Germline loops: CDR1 SNHLY, CDR2 FYNNEI. V lost 8 bases and J 6 bases, leaving 11 bases between the germline ends. Written as DNA, the CDR3 is TGTGCCAGCGGAAGACAAACCAATGAGCAGTTCTTC. It is translated as CASGRQTNEQFF.

V and J are TRBV6-6 and TRBJ1-6, with D maybe TRBD1 (5 bases). The V and J ends lost 2 bases and 6 bases respectively, with 8 bases between them. Germline loops: CDR1 MNHNY, CDR2 SVGAGI (reference sequence). The CDR3 runs to 14 residues. CDR3 bases: TGTGCCAGCAGTTACCAGGGTTTTAATTCACCCCTCCACTTT. It specifies CASSYQGFNSPLHF.

The V and J genes are TRBV18 and TRBJ2-1, with a tentative D call TRBD1 (5 bases). The CDR3 has 13 amino acids. The ends were cut back, 3 bases at V and 13 bases at J, with 16 bases in the middle. Per the germline V gene, CDR1 is KGHSH and CDR2 is LQKENI. The CDR3 loop is CASSPNLRVGQFF. CDR3 DNA sequence: TGTGCCAGCTCACCGAACCTCAGGGTCGGACAGTTCTTC. The full variable domain, rest sourced from reference TRBV18 and TRBJ2-1, is NAGVMQNPRHLVRRRGQEARLRCSPMKGHSHVYWYRQLPEEGLKFMVYLQKENIIDESGMPKERFSAEFPKEGPSILRIQQVVRGDSAAYFCASSPNLRVGQFFGPGTRLTVL.

The chain joins TRBV5-1 to TRBJ2-5; TRBD1 aligns across 7 bases. The CDR3 has 16 residues. Losses at the gene ends were 2 bases for V and 2 bases for J; bases not matched to a gene: 9. The germline gives CDR1 SGHRS, CDR2 YFSETQ. The CDR3 bases are TGCGCCAGCAGCTTCCGTAAGACAGGGTGGCAAGAGACCCAGTACTTC. It encodes CASSFRKTGWQETQYF.

V gene TRBV5-4 combines with J gene TRBJ2-1; 7 nucleotides align to TRBD2. Per the germline V gene, CDR1 is SGHNT and CDR2 is YYREEE (reference sequence). Trimming at V came to 4 bases and at J to 5 bases, leaving 12 bases not matched to a gene. The CDR3 is made up of 16 amino acids. The CDR3 DNA is TGTGCCAGCAGCCCTAGACGGGCTAGCGGAAACAATGAGCAGTTCTTC. This gives the protein CASSPRRASGNNEQFF.

The chain combines TRBV6-5 with TRBJ1-1; perhaps TRBD1 as D (5 bases). The CDR3 runs 14 residues. Trimming took off 4 bases at V and 6 bases at J, with 15 bases between the two ends. CDR1 is MNHEY, CDR2 SVGAGI, per germline. The CDR3 bases are TGTGCCAGCAGTTGGGATCAGGGTCAACCTGAAGCTTTCTTT. This codes for CASSWDQGQPEAFF.

In nucleotides, the CDR3 is TGCGCCAGCAGCCTGGGACAGGGTTTTAGAGATACGCAGTATTTT. Translation gives CASSLGQGFRDTQYF. The J gene is TRBJ2-3, the V gene TRBV5-1; 9 bases match TRBD1. V shed 4 bases and J 5 bases; nucleotides not matched to a gene: 8. The CDR3 length is 15 residues. Germline CDR1 and CDR2: SGHRS and YFSETQ.

The chain couples TRBV28 to TRBJ2-7; no definite D call. V shed 5 bases and J shed 2 bases, with 4 bases lying between them. Germline V gene data show CDR1 as MDHEN and CDR2 as SYDVKM. The CDR3 totals 11 residues. The CDR3 spells CASSITYEQYF. CDR3 sequence (DNA): TGTGCCAGCAGTATCACCTACGAGCAGTACTTC.

This clone was seen more than once but under ten times. The J gene is TRBJ1-2, the V gene TRBV4-3; no definite D call. V was pared by 0 bases and J by 8 bases, with 7 bases between. The CDR3 extends over 12 amino acids. Germline loops: CDR1 LGHNA, CDR2 YSLEER. CDR3 loop: CASSQDSRGYTF. The CDR3 nucleotides read TGCGCCAGCAGCCAAGATAGCAGAGGCTACACCTTC.

The chain carries TRBV7-9 and TRBJ1-4; D gene unclear. This CDR3 spans 13 amino acids. The V end was cut by 3 bases, the J end by 5 bases, with 7 bases between. CDR1 and CDR2 from the germline V gene are SEHNR and FQNEAQ (reference sequence). CDR3 region: CASSLYGNEKLFF. CDR3 nucleotides: TGTGCCAGCAGCTTGTACGGGAATGAAAAACTGTTTTTT.

The CDR3 sequence is CASSFGGRNRGETQYF. The DNA for the CDR3 is TGTGCCAGCAGCTTCGGGGGTCGTAATCGAGGAGAGACCCAGTACTTC. This chain links TRBV5-6 with TRBJ2-5; tentative D call: TRBD2 (6 bases). Germline V gives CDR1 SGHDT, CDR2 YYEEEE. V lost 2 bases, J lost 4 bases, and 18 bases lay in between. This CDR3 has 16 amino acids.